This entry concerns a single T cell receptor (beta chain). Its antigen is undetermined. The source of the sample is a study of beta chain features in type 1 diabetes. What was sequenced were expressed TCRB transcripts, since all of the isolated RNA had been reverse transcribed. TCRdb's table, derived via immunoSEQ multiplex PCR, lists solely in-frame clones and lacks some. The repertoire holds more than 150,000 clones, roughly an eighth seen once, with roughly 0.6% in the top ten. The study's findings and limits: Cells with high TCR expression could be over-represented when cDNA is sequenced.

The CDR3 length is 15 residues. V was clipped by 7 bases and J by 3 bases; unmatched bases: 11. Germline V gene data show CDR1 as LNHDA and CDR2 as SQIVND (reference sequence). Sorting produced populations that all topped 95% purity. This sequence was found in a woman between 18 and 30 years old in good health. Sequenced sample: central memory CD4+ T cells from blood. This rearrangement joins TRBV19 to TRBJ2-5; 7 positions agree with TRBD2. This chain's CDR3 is CASTPMGGLKETQYF. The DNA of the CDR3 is TGTGCCAGTACCCCTATGGGGGGACTAAAAGAGACCCAGTACTTC.